This T cell receptor (beta chain) was obtained from a study of tissue T cells after allogeneic stem cell transplantation. The CDR3 is 14 amino acids. V lost 4 bases to trimming and J lost 0 bases, with 7 bases between them. Germline V gene lookup returns CDR1 KGHPV and CDR2 FQNQEV (reference sequence). Study-level results: Only a limited share of tissue TCRs appeared in blood or spleen.

About this clone itself: Its specificity is not known. Any gene name here is a mouse gene name. The CDR3 extends 1 residue past the end of the read, so its final part is completed from the germline J gene.

The repertoire was sequenced with immunoSEQ multiplex PCR; TCRdb's copy has only in-frame clones and lacks some. This sample has fewer than 5,500 clones; around 50% occur once, and the top ten carry 7.5% to 9.5%. Time point noted: mouse harvest day 7 after allogeneic transplant. The graft held 10^6 splenic CD5+ T cells and 10^7 T-cell-depleted bone marrow cells. The receptor's source is a female BALB/c mouse given C57BL/6 T cells with graft-versus-host disease after an allogeneic hematopoietic cell transplant. The sequenced sample was lymph node tissue. The genes are TRBV26 and TRBJ1-3, with a weak D call TRBD1 (5 bases). CDR3 in amino acids: CASSRDYSGNTLYF. The CDR3 bases that were read are TGTGCCAGCAGTCGGGACTATTCTGGAAATACGCTCTAT.